These 20 T cell receptor beta chains were sequenced from one sample in a study of metastatic and nonmetastatic thyroid tumors. TCRdb re-processed the PCR reads through MiXCR. The sample consists of some 21,000 clones, less than 25% of them appearing once. Patients were all untreated before their thyroid surgery. The sample consisted of tumor tissue. These receptors all stem from a female donor with papillary thyroid cancer or a benign thyroid nodule (not recorded which). Some clones in this sample may be carry-over from other donors' samples.

This clone was seen more than once but under ten times. This chain connects TRBV6-1 to TRBJ1-4; 8 bases agree with TRBD1. After removal of 4 bases from V and 10 bases from J, the junction contained 14 bases not matched to a gene. This CDR3 comprises 16 residues. Germline V gives CDR1 MNHNS, CDR2 SASEGT. The CDR3: CASSATRTGTAGKLFF. The DNA for the CDR3 is TGTGCCAGCAGTGCAACGCGGACAGGGACTGCTGGAAAACTGTTTTTT.

This clone appeared many times. The chain joins TRBV6-2 or TRBV6-3 to TRBJ2-3; 11 bases agree with TRBD2. V dropped 5 bases and J dropped 3; count of bases not matched to a gene: 4. This CDR3 comprises 15 residues. Germline V gene sequence: CDR1 MNHEY, CDR2 SVGEGT. This CDR3 reads CASSRLAGWTDTQYF. The DNA of the CDR3 is TGTGCCAGCAGTCGACTAGCGGGATGGACAGATACGCAGTATTTT.

The chain carries TRBV5-8 and TRBJ1-2; 9 bases fit TRBD1. The CDR3 runs to 14 residues. The V gene's germline CDR1 is SGHTS and CDR2 YDEGEE. V lost 4 bases to trimming and J lost 6 bases; unmatched junction nucleotides: 7. The CDR3 protein is CASSLNRGQDGYTF. Written as DNA, the CDR3 is TGTGCCAGCAGCCTAAACAGGGGGCAAGATGGCTACACCTTC.

This chain's CDR3 is CAWTTQLNTEAFF. CDR3 nucleotides: TGTGCCTGGACTACACAGCTAAACACTGAAGCTTTCTTT. V gene TRBV30 combines with J gene TRBJ1-1; no definite D call. This CDR3 is built from 13 residues. Germline CDR1 GTSNPN, CDR2 SVGIG (reference sequence). V was pared by 4 bases and J by 2 bases, with 11 bases between.

This clone has a handful of counts. The rearrangement joins TRBV20-1 to TRBJ1-4; D not certain. This CDR3 region has 14 residues. Trimming pared 0 bases from V and 6 bases from J, leaving 11 bases between. Germline lookup yields CDR1 DFQATT and CDR2 SNEGSKA (reference sequence). In nucleotides, the CDR3 is TGCAGTGCTAGAGATCAAAATAGGGATGAAAAACTGTTTTTT. Protein product: CSARDQNRDEKLFF.

Many counts were recorded for this clone. The chain couples TRBV5-1 to TRBJ2-2; D unclear. The CDR3 runs 13 residues. Germline CDR1 is SGHRS and CDR2 is YFSETQ. V was shortened by 1 base and J by 5 bases, with 6 bases between the two germline ends. The DNA for the CDR3 is TGCGCCAGCAGCTTGTCGGTGACCGGGGAGCTGTTTTTT. Translation gives CASSLSVTGELFF. The whole variable domain, remainder taken from reference TRBV5-1 and TRBJ2-2, is KAGVTQTPRYLIKTRGQQVTLSCSPISGHRSVSWYQQTPGQGLQFLFEYFSETQRNKGNFPGRFSGRQFSNSRSEMNVSTLELGDSALYLCASSLSVTGELFFGEGSRLTVL.

The chain recombines TRBV7-2 with TRBJ1-2; D is uncertain. CDR1 is SGHTA, CDR2 FQGNSA, per germline. The germline V and J ends were trimmed by 0 bases and 3 bases, with 11 bases remaining between them. This CDR3 has 15 amino acids. The DNA of the CDR3 is TGTGCCAGCAGCTTAGCGCTAGAGATCCACTATGGCTACACCTTC. This gives the protein CASSLALEIHYGYTF.

V and J are TRBV11-2 and TRBJ2-7, with TRBD2 matching 9 bases. The CDR3 is made up of 17 amino acids. CDR1 is SGHAT and CDR2 is FQNNGV in the germline V gene. V lost 0 bases to trimming and J lost 2 bases; unmatched junction nucleotides: 8. For the CDR3, the DNA is TGTGCCAGCAGCTTAGATGCAGCGGGGGGTATTACCTACGAGCAGTACTTC. Its protein product is CASSLDAAGGITYEQYF.

The rearrangement joins TRBV12-3 or TRBV12-4 to TRBJ2-5, with a possible D match to TRBD1 (6 bases). V was pared by 1 base and J by 1 base, with 19 bases between. This CDR3 is 18 amino acids long. This CDR3 is CASSLGTPVQGFQETQYF. The CDR3 bases are TGTGCCAGCAGTTTAGGCACTCCGGTACAGGGATTCCAAGAGACCCAGTACTTC.

This clone was seen at least ten times. The J gene is TRBJ2-7, the V gene TRBV7-6; 7 nucleotides agree with TRBD1. The CDR3 length is 15 residues. The J segment lost 3 bases and the V segment lost 5 bases, leaving 10 bases of the junction unmatched. CDR1 SGHVS and CDR2 FNYEAQ come from the germline V gene. In nucleotides, the CDR3 is TGTGCCAGCAGCCCAGAGGCGACAGGGAACTACGAGCAGTACTTC. Translated: CASSPEATGNYEQYF. Full variable domain (missing parts from reference TRBV7-6 and TRBJ2-7): GAGVSQSPRYKVTKRGQDVALRCDPISGHVSLYWYRQALGQGPEFLTYFNYEAQQDKSGLPNDRFSAERPEGSISTLTIQRTEQRDSAMYRCASSPEATGNYEQYFGPGTRLTVT.

This clone was picked up many times. The CDR3 protein is CASNTDRGVTEAFF. CDR3 nucleotides: TGTGCCAGCAATACAGACAGGGGTGTAACTGAAGCTTTCTTT. The rearrangement links TRBV6-2 or TRBV6-3 to TRBJ1-1; TRBD1 agrees at 8 bases. Germline loops: CDR1 MNHEY, CDR2 SVGEGT. J lost 5 bases, V lost 7 bases, and 9 bases had no gene match. The CDR3 loop spans 14 amino acids.

This clone was recorded a few times. The chain links TRBV12-3 or TRBV12-4 to TRBJ1-1; 9 nucleotides align to TRBD1. J lost 9 bases, V lost 4 bases, and 3 bases had no gene match. The CDR3 extends over 12 amino acids. The CDR3 reads CASSSTGGQAFF. CDR3 coding DNA: TGTGCCAGCAGTTCCACAGGGGGCCAAGCTTTCTTT.

This clone was seen repeatedly, ten times or more. The rearrangement joins TRBV2 to TRBJ2-7; the D gene is possibly TRBD1 (5 bases). Germline values: CDR1 SNHLY, CDR2 FYNNEI. The CDR3 spans 15 residues. V lost 7 bases and J lost 0, with 16 bases in between. CDR3 amino acids: CASKEQRQYSYEQYF. Here the CDR3 DNA reads TGTGCCAGCAAAGAGCAAAGACAGTACTCCTACGAGCAGTACTTC.

On this clone itself: Other DNA sequences in this specimen translate into the identical CDR3. V usage is TRBV5-1 and J usage is TRBJ1-1, with D unresolved. The V end was cut by 0 bases, the J end by 0 bases, with 6 bases between. Germline V gene data show CDR1 as SGHRS and CDR2 as YFSETQ. The CDR3 covers 14 residues. The CDR3 DNA sequence: TGCGCCAGCAGCTTGGACGGCATGAACACTGAAGCTTTCTTT. Amino acids: CASSLDGMNTEAFF.

This clone came up a few times. The genes are TRBV6-4 and TRBJ2-3; 7 bases agree with TRBD2. The CDR3 covers 17 residues. V lost 0 bases to trimming and J lost 1 base; unmatched junction nucleotides: 7. Germline V gives CDR1 MRHNA, CDR2 SNTAGT. The CDR3 sequence is CASSDSGLAACTDTQYF. CDR3 coding DNA: TGTGCCAGCAGTGACTCGGGGCTAGCGGCCTGCACAGATACGCAGTATTTT.

This clone was detected many times. This chain links TRBV28 with TRBJ2-2; TRBD1 aligns across 9 bases. Germline assignment: CDR1 MDHEN and CDR2 SYDVKM. This CDR3 is built from 15 residues. J was trimmed by 7 bases and V by 6 bases; bases with no gene match: 9. The CDR3 region has the DNA TGTGCCAGCAGAACACCGGGACAGGGCCACGGGGAGCTGTTTTTT. Translation: CASRTPGQGHGELFF.

V is TRBV12-3 or TRBV12-4 and J is TRBJ1-1; 7 nucleotides agree with TRBD1. CDR3 length: 15 amino acids. V was clipped by 5 bases and J by 5 bases; unmatched bases: 11. The CDR3 loop is CASSPRQGLLTEAFF. CDR3 bases: TGTGCCAGCAGTCCCAGACAGGGACTCCTTACTGAAGCTTTCTTT.

This sequence joins TRBV6-2 or TRBV6-3 and TRBJ2-5; 8 nucleotides line up with TRBD2. V dropped 2 bases and J dropped 4; count of bases not matched to a gene: 9. Germline lookup yields CDR1 MNHEY and CDR2 SVGEGT. The CDR3 has 16 residues. DNA for the CDR3: TGTGCCAGCAGTTACGGGATACTAGCGGCAGGAGAGACCCAGTACTTC. As protein: CASSYGILAAGETQYF.

This clone was counted only a few times. V is TRBV10-2 and J is TRBJ1-5; D not certain. The CDR3 has 15 amino acids. Trimming removed 7 bases at V and 2 bases at J, with 15 bases between. Germline CDR1 WSHSY, CDR2 SAAADI. As DNA, the CDR3 is TGCGCCAGCATTAACGGGGTGTTCGGCAATCAGCCCCAGCATTTT. Amino acids: CASINGVFGNQPQHF.

The gene calls are TRBV30 and TRBJ2-5; TRBD2 matches at 14 bases. This CDR3 contains 14 residues. V shed 5 bases and J 3 bases; nucleotides not matched to a gene: 2. Germline V gene lookup returns CDR1 GTSNPN and CDR2 SVGIG (reference sequence). The CDR3 here is CAWRLAGGKETQYF. CDR3 sequence (DNA): TGTGCCTGGCGACTAGCGGGGGGGAAAGAGACCCAGTACTTC.